Included here is one T cell receptor beta chain sequence, with context. A much larger clone differs from this one at a single base, so this may be a read error. Germline CDR1 SGHVS, CDR2 FQNEAQ. The CDR3 has 15 amino acids. Regions amplified from RNA transcripts were the TCR beta CDR3 regions. TCR CDR3 underwent first-round RT-PCR with the HTBI primer set. A single record per CDR3 protein comes from TCRdb applying MiXCR to the multiplex PCR reads. The profile shows hundreds of thousands of distinct CDR3 sequences, 35% of them singletons. The data derive from a study of T cells in Graves' hyperthyroidism and ophthalmopathy. Hyperthyroidism of Graves' type that showed no ophthalmopathy progression within 18 months was stable. Diagnosis rested on symptoms, serum thyroxine and TRAb, thyroid ultrasound, and orbital computed tomography.

The chain is built from TRBV7-8 and TRBJ1-2, with TRBD1 identical over 7 bases. Sequencing was carried out using blood. This clonotype originated in a woman aged 35 to 49 with Graves' hyperthyroidism. CDR3 amino acids: CAGSEYRGRNYGYTF. CDR3 sequence (DNA): TGTGCCGGCAGCGAGTACAGGGGCCGGAACTATGGCTACACCTTC.